This T cell receptor (beta chain) was observed in a study of T cells in Graves' hyperthyroidism and ophthalmopathy. Amplified TCR beta CDR3 regions came from RNA transcripts. Primed by the HTBI set, a first-round RT-PCR was run on the TCR CDR3. TCRdb passed the multiplex PCR reads through MiXCR, listing each CDR3 protein once. The sample contains 500,000 or so distinct CDR3 sequences, roughly a sixth of which appear only once. V was pared by 7 bases and J by 6 bases, with 8 bases of the junction left unmatched. Germline CDR1 is MNHNS and CDR2 is SASEGT. The CDR3 consists of 14 residues. This receptor was taken from a woman between 18 and 29 years old with Graves' ophthalmopathy. V is TRBV6-1 and J is TRBJ1-4; 7 bases are shared with TRBD1. The sample was blood. DNA of the CDR3: TGTGCCAGCAAAGTGACAGGGTTTGATGAAAAACTGTTTTTT. The encoded protein is CASKVTGFDEKLFF.